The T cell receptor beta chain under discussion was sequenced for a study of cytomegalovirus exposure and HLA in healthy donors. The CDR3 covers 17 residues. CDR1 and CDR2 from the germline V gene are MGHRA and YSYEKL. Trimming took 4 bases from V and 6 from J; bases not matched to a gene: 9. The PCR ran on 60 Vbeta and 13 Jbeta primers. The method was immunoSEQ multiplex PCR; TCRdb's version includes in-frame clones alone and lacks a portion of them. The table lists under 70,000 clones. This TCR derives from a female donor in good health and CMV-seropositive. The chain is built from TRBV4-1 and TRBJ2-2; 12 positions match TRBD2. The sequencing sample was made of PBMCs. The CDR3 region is CASSLQIGLAGPGELFF. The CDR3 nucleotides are TGCGCCAGCAGCCTACAGATAGGACTAGCGGGACCCGGGGAGCTGTTTTTT.